These T cell receptor beta chains were read from a single sample in a study of T-cell memory formation after mild COVID-19. TCRdb itself ran the 5' RACE reads through MiXCR, one entry per CDR3 protein. This sample has 300,000 to 350,000 distinct CDR3 sequences, with approximately 20% found just once. Sequencing used PBMCs or a T cell subset sorted from them (not recorded which). The receptors stem from a man aged 18 to 30 who had mild COVID-19 (a few samples of this study predate the infection). Cell type and time point are not known. The CDR3 runs from the conserved cysteine through the conserved F or W. Each record gives: clone size, J gene, V gene, D gene, CDR3 protein, CDR3 DNA. A D gene is named only where the DNA matches it firmly. The size field is filled for only some rows; it gives once, few, many or a size class.

clone size: many
J gene: TRBJ1-2
V gene: TRBV5-1
D gene: NA
CDR3 protein: CASSVTSGGRGYTF
CDR3 DNA: TGCGCCAGCAGCGTAACATCGGGGGGCCGTGGCTACACCTTC

clone size: few
J gene: TRBJ1-1
V gene: TRBV3-1
D gene: NA
CDR3 protein: CASSQGDYTEAFF
CDR3 DNA: TGTGCCAGCAGCCAAGGTGACTACACTGAAGCTTTCTTT

clone size: few
J gene: TRBJ2-2
V gene: TRBV6-2/TRBV6-3
D gene: NA
CDR3 protein: CASSYSPEPPSGELFF
CDR3 DNA: TGTGCCAGCAGTTACTCACCCGAACCACCTTCCGGGGAGCTGTTTTTT

clone size: NA
J gene: TRBJ2-3
V gene: TRBV28
D gene: NA
CDR3 protein: CASSLRQGPDTQYF
CDR3 DNA: TGTGCCAGCAGTTTAAGGCAGGGTCCAGATACGCAGTATTTT

clone size: NA
J gene: TRBJ2-3
V gene: TRBV10-3
D gene: TRBD2
CDR3 protein: CAISELAGGDTQYF
CDR3 DNA: TGTGCCATCAGTGAACTAGCGGGGGGCGATACGCAGTATTTT

clone size: few
J gene: TRBJ1-5
V gene: TRBV7-9
D gene: NA
CDR3 protein: CASSSLDSGPYQPQHF
CDR3 DNA: TGTGCCAGCAGCTCCCTGGACTCAGGGCCCTATCAGCCCCAGCATTTT

clone size: NA
J gene: TRBJ1-2
V gene: TRBV12-5
D gene: TRBD1
CDR3 protein: CASGLSPWSGGVDYGYTF
CDR3 DNA: TGTGCTAGTGGTTTGTCCCCTTGGTCAGGGGGCGTCGACTATGGCTACACCTTC

clone size: few
J gene: TRBJ2-5
V gene: TRBV5-5
D gene: NA
CDR3 protein: CASSQGTETQYF
CDR3 DNA: TGTGCCAGCAGCCAAGGGACCGAGACCCAGTACTTC

clone size: few
J gene: TRBJ2-3
V gene: TRBV7-9
D gene: TRBD2
CDR3 protein: CASTASGVSTDTQYF
CDR3 DNA: TGTGCCAGCACCGCTAGCGGGGTTAGCACAGATACGCAGTATTTT

clone size: NA
J gene: TRBJ2-7
V gene: TRBV4-3
D gene: NA
CDR3 protein: CASSQGGEGYEQYF
CDR3 DNA: TGCGCCAGCAGCCAAGGAGGTGAGGGCTACGAGCAGTACTTC

clone size: few
J gene: TRBJ2-7
V gene: TRBV20-1
D gene: TRBD1
CDR3 protein: CSASTGGYEQYF
CDR3 DNA: TGCAGTGCTAGCACAGGGGGCTACGAGCAGTACTTC

clone size: NA
J gene: TRBJ2-3
V gene: TRBV11-3
D gene: NA
CDR3 protein: CASSEGAADTQYF
CDR3 DNA: TGTGCCAGCAGCGAAGGTGCCGCAGATACGCAGTATTTT

clone size: NA
J gene: TRBJ2-3
V gene: TRBV7-9
D gene: NA
CDR3 protein: CASSLLQSRKFTDTQYF
CDR3 DNA: TGTGCCAGCAGCCTCTTACAGAGCCGTAAGTTCACAGATACGCAGTATTTT

clone size: NA
J gene: TRBJ2-1
V gene: TRBV7-2
D gene: NA
CDR3 protein: CASRGTWGYNEQFF
CDR3 DNA: TGTGCCAGCAGAGGGACATGGGGCTACAATGAGCAGTTCTTC

clone size: NA
J gene: TRBJ2-2
V gene: TRBV27
D gene: TRBD2
CDR3 protein: CASMSYGGGTGELFF
CDR3 DNA: TGTGCCAGCATGTCCTACGGCGGGGGCACCGGGGAGCTGTTTTTT

clone size: NA
J gene: TRBJ1-2
V gene: TRBV5-1
D gene: TRBD1
CDR3 protein: CASCPFGQGAEGYTF
CDR3 DNA: TGCGCCAGCTGCCCGTTCGGACAGGGGGCAGAGGGCTACACCTTC

clone size: few
J gene: TRBJ2-1
V gene: TRBV12-3/TRBV12-4
D gene: NA
CDR3 protein: CASRQTGEQFF
CDR3 DNA: TGTGCCAGCAGACAAACAGGAGAGCAGTTCTTC

clone size: many
J gene: TRBJ2-1
V gene: TRBV5-5
D gene: TRBD2
CDR3 protein: CASSPLAGGSYNEQFF
CDR3 DNA: TGTGCCAGCAGCCCACTAGCGGGGGGATCCTACAATGAGCAGTTCTTC

clone size: few
J gene: TRBJ1-2
V gene: TRBV3-2
D gene: NA
CDR3 protein: CASSPYYGYTF
CDR3 DNA: TGTGCCAGCAGCCCATACTATGGCTACACCTTC

clone size: few
J gene: TRBJ2-2
V gene: TRBV28
D gene: TRBD1
CDR3 protein: CASSLQTGGRGELFF
CDR3 DNA: TGTGCCAGCAGTCTTCAGACAGGGGGCAGGGGGGAGCTGTTTTTT

clone size: few
J gene: TRBJ1-2
V gene: TRBV4-1
D gene: NA
CDR3 protein: CASSQDHRDGYGYTF
CDR3 DNA: TGCGCCAGCAGCCAAGATCACAGGGATGGCTATGGCTACACCTTC

clone size: few
J gene: TRBJ2-1
V gene: TRBV7-2
D gene: NA
CDR3 protein: CASSLDLGEQFF
CDR3 DNA: TGTGCCAGCAGCCTTGATCTGGGTGAGCAGTTCTTC

clone size: NA
J gene: TRBJ1-2
V gene: TRBV28
D gene: NA
CDR3 protein: CASIGDGRYGYTF
CDR3 DNA: TGTGCCAGCATAGGGGACGGACGCTATGGCTACACCTTC

clone size: NA
J gene: TRBJ1-5
V gene: TRBV6-5
D gene: NA
CDR3 protein: CASSQGPYSNQPQHF
CDR3 DNA: TGTGCCAGCAGCCAGGGACCTTATAGCAATCAGCCCCAGCATTTT

clone size: few
J gene: TRBJ1-1
V gene: TRBV6-1
D gene: TRBD1
CDR3 protein: CASRPSSTGGRAEAFF
CDR3 DNA: TGTGCCAGCAGACCCTCTTCGACAGGGGGAAGGGCTGAAGCTTTCTTT

clone size: few
J gene: TRBJ2-1
V gene: TRBV2
D gene: NA
CDR3 protein: CASTLRGGNLLNEQFF
CDR3 DNA: TGTGCCAGCACCCTCAGGGGGGGCAACCTGCTCAATGAGCAGTTCTTC

clone size: NA
J gene: TRBJ1-2
V gene: TRBV16
D gene: TRBD1
CDR3 protein: CASSDRQGGNYGYTF
CDR3 DNA: TGTGCCAGCAGCGACCGACAGGGGGGAAACTATGGCTACACCTTC

clone size: NA
J gene: TRBJ2-7
V gene: TRBV6-2/TRBV6-3
D gene: NA
CDR3 protein: CASSYLPGAYEQYF
CDR3 DNA: TGTGCCAGCAGTTACCTTCCCGGGGCCTACGAGCAGTACTTC

clone size: NA
J gene: TRBJ1-1
V gene: TRBV7-9
D gene: NA
CDR3 protein: CASSPVRNTETFF
CDR3 DNA: TGTGCCAGCAGCCCCGTTCGGAACACTGAAACTTTCTTT

clone size: few
J gene: TRBJ1-2
V gene: TRBV14
D gene: NA
CDR3 protein: CASSQALTNYGYTF
CDR3 DNA: TGTGCCAGCAGCCAGGCTCTCACTAACTATGGCTACACCTTC